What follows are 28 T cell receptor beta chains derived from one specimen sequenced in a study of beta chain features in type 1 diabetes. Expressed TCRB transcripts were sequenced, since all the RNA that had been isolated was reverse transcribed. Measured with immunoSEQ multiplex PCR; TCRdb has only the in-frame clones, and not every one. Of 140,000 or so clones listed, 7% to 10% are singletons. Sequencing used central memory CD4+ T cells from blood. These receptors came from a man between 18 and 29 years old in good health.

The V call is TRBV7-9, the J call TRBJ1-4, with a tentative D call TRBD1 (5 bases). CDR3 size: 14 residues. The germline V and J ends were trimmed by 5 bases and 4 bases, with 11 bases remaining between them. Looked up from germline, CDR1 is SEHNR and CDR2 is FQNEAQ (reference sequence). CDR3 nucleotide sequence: TGTGCCAGCAGCCCCGACAGACTTAATGAAAAACTGTTTTTT. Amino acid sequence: CASSPDRLNEKLFF.

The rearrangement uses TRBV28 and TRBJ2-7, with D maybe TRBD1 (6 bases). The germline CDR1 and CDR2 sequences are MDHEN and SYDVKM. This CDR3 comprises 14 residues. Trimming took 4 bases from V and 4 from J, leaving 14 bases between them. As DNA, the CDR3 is TGTGCCAGCAGTTCTCAGGGGAGTCGTTACGAGCAGTACTTC. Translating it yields CASSSQGSRYEQYF.

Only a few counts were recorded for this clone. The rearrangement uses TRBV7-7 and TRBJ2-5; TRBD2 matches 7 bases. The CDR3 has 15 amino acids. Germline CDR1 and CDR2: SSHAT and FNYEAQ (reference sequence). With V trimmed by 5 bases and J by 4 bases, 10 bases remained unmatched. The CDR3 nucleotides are TGTGCCAGCAGCCAAGCGGGAAAGGAGGGAGAGACCCAGTACTTC. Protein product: CASSQAGKEGETQYF.

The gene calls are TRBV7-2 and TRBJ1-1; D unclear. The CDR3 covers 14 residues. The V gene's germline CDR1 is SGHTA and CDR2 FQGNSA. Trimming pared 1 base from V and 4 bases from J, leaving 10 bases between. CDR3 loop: CASSLGPTGTEAFF. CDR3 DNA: TGTGCCAGCAGCTTAGGGCCCACGGGCACTGAAGCTTTCTTT.

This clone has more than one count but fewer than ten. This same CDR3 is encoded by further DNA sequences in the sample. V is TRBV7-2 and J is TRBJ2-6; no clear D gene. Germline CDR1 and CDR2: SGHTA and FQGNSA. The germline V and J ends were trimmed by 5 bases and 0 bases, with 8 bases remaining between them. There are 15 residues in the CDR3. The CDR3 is CASSPQSSGANVLTF. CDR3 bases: TGTGCCAGCAGCCCACAGAGCTCTGGGGCCAACGTCCTGACTTTC.

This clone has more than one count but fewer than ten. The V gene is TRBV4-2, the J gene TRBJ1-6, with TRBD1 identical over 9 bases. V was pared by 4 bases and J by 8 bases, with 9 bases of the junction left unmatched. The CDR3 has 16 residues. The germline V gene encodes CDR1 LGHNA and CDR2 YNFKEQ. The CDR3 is CASSPTTGGADSPLHF. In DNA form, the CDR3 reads TGTGCCAGCAGCCCGACTACAGGGGGCGCAGATTCACCCCTCCACTTT.

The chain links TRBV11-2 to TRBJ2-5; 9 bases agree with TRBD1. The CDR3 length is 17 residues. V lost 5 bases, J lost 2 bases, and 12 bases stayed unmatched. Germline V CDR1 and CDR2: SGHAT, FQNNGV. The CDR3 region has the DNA TGTGCCAGCAGCACGACCGGGACAGGGAGCCTTCAAGAGACCCAGTACTTC. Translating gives CASSTTGTGSLQETQYF.

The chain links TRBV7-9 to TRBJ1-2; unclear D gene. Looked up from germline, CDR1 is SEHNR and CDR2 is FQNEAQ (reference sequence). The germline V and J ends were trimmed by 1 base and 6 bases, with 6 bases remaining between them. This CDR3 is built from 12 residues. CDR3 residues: CASSLVQDGYTF. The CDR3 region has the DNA TGTGCCAGCAGCTTAGTCCAGGATGGCTACACCTTC.

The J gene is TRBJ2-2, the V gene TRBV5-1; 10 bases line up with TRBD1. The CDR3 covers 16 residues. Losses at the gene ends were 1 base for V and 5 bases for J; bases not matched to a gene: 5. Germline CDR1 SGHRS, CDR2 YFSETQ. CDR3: CASSLNGQGVTGELFF. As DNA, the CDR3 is TGCGCCAGCAGCTTGAACGGACAGGGGGTGACCGGGGAGCTGTTTTTT.

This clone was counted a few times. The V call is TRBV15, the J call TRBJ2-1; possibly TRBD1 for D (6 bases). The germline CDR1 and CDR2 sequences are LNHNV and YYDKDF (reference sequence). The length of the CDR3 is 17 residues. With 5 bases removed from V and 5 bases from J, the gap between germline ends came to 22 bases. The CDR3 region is CATSSTQWGTINNEQFF. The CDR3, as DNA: TGTGCCACCAGCTCAACCCAATGGGGGACAATTAACAATGAGCAGTTCTTC.

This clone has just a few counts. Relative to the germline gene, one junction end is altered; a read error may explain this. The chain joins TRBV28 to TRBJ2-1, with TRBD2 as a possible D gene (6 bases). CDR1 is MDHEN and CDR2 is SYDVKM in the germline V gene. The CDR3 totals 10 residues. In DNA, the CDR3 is TGTGCCAGCATAGGGGCGGGGTGGGTCTTC. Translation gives CASIGAGWVF.

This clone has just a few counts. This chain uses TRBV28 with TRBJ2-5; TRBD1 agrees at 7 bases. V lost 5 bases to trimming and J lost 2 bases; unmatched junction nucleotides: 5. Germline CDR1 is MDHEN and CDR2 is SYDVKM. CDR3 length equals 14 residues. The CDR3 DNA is TGTGCCAGCAGTCCACGGACAGGACAAGAGACCCAGTACTTC. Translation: CASSPRTGQETQYF.

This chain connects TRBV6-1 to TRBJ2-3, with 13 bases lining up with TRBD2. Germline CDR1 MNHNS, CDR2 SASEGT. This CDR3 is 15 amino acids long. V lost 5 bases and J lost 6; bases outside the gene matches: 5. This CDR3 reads CASSWTSGGSDTQYF. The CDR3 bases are TGTGCCAGCAGTTGGACTAGCGGGGGATCCGATACGCAGTATTTT.

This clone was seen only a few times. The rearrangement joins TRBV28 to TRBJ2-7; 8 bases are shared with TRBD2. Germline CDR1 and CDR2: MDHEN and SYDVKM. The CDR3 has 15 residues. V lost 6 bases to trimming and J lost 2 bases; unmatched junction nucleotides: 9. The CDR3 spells CASSTGTSGTYEQYF. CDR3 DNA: TGTGCCAGCAGCACGGGAACTAGCGGCACCTACGAGCAGTACTTC.

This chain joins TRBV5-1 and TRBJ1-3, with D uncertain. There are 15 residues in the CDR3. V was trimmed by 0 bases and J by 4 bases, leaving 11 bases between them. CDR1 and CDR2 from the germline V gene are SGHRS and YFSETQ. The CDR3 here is CASSLEAGRGNTIYF. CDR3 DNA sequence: TGCGCCAGCAGCTTGGAGGCAGGAAGAGGAAACACCATATATTTT. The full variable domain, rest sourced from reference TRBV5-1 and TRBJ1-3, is KAGVTQTPRYLIKTRGQQVTLSCSPISGHRSVSWYQQTPGQGLQFLFEYFSETQRNKGNFPGRFSGRQFSNSRSEMNVSTLELGDSALYLCASSLEAGRGNTIYFGEGSWLTVV.

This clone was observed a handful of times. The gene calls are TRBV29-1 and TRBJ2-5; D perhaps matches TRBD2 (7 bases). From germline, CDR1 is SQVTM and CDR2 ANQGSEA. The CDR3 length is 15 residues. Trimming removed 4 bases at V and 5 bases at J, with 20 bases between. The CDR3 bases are TGCAGCGTTGCGTTTGGACTAGGGGGGAAGGAGACCCAGTACTTC. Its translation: CSVAFGLGGKETQYF.

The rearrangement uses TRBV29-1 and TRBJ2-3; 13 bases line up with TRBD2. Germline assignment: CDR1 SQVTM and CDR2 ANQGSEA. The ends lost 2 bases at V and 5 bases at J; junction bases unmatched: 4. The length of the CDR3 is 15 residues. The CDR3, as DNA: TGCAGCGTTGAAACTAGCGGGGGGGCGGGAGATACGCAGTATTTT. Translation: CSVETSGGAGDTQYF.

For the CDR3, the DNA is TGTGCCAGCAGTTGGAATCGGGACACCGATCAGCCCCAGCATTTT. Residues: CASSWNRDTDQPQHF. J is TRBJ1-5 and V is TRBV6-5, with D maybe TRBD1 (6 bases). Trimming cost V 4 bases and J 5 bases, with 15 bases left between them. This CDR3 contains 15 residues. Per the germline V gene, CDR1 is MNHEY and CDR2 is SVGAGI.

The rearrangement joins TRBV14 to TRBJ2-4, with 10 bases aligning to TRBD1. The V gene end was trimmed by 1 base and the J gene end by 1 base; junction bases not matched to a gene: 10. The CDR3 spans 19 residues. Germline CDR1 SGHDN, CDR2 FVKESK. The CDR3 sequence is CASSQVATGGPFAKNIQYF. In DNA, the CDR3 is TGTGCCAGCAGCCAAGTGGCGACAGGGGGCCCTTTTGCCAAAAACATTCAGTACTTC.

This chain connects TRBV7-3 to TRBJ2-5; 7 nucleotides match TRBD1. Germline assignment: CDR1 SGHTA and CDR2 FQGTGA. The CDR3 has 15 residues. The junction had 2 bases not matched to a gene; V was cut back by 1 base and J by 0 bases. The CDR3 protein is CASSLRGQYQETQYF. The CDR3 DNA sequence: TGTGCCAGCAGCTTAAGGGGACAGTACCAAGAGACCCAGTACTTC.

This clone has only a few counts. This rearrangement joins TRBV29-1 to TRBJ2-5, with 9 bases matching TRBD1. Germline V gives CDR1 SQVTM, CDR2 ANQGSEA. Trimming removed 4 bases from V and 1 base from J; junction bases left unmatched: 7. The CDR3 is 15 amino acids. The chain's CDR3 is CSVGATGGRQETQYF. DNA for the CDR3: TGCAGCGTTGGGGCGACAGGGGGGCGCCAAGAGACCCAGTACTTC.

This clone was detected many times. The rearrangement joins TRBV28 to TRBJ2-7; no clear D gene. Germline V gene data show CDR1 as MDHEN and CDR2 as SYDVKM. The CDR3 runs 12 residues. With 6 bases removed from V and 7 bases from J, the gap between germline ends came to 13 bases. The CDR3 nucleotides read TGTGCCAGCAGACCCGCCCTCAGGGAGCAGTACTTC. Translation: CASRPALREQYF.

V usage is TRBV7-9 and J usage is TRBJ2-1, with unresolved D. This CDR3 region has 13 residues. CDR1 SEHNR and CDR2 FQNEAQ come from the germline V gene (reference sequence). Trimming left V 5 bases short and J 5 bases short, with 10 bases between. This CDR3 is CASSIPGNNEQFF. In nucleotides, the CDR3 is TGTGCCAGCAGCATCCCAGGTAACAATGAGCAGTTCTTC.

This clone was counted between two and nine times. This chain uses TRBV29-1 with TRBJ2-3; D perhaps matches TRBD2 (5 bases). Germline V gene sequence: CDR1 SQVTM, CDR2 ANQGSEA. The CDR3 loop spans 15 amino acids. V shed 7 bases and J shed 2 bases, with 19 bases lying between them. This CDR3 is CSAERVGSSTDTQYF. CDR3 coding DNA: TGCAGCGCCGAGAGGGTTGGCAGTTCCACAGATACGCAGTATTTT.

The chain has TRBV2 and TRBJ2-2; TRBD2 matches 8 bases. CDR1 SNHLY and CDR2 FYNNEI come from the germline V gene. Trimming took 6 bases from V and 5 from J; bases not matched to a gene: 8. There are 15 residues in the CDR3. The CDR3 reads CASRPTAGVTGELFF. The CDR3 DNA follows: TGTGCCAGCAGGCCTACAGCGGGGGTTACCGGGGAGCTGTTTTTT.

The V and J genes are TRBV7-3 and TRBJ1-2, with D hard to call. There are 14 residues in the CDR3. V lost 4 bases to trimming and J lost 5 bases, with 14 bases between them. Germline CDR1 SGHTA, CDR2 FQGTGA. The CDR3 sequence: CASSSTLQNYGYTF. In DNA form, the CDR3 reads TGTGCCAGCAGCTCAACGCTACAGAATTATGGCTACACCTTC. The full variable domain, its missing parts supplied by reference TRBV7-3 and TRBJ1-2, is GAGVSQTPSNKVTEKGKYVELRCDPISGHTALYWYRQSLGQGPEFLIYFQGTGAADDSGLPNDRFFAVRPEGSVSTLKIQRTERGDSAVYLCASSSTLQNYGYTFGSGTRLTVV.

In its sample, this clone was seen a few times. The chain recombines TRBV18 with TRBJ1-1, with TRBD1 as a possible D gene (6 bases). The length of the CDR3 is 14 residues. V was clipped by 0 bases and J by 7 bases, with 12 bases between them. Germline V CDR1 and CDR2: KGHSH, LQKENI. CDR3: CASSPPPGAVEAFF. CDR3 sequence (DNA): TGTGCCAGCTCACCACCCCCAGGGGCGGTTGAAGCTTTCTTT.

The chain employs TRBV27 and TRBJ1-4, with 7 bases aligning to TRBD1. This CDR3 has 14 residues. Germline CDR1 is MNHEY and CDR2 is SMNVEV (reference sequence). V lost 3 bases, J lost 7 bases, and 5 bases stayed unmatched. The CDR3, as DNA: TGTGCCAGCAGTTTTGTGACAGGGAGTGAAAAACTGTTTTTT. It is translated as CASSFVTGSEKLFF.